A selection of T cell receptor beta chains follows, all from one sample in a study of blood T cell repertoires in COVID-19. Measured with immunoSEQ multiplex PCR; TCRdb has only the in-frame clones, and not every one. The data hold about 100,000 clones, with 85% observed a single time. Sequenced material: peripheral blood. These receptors all stem from a human donor in a cohort sampled during active COVID-19. Both conserved end residues are part of each CDR3. D genes are given only for firm matches. Size tells how often a clone was seen (once, few, many) or the class of an expanded clone, and some rows leave it out.

clone_size j_call d_call v_call cdr3_nt cdr3_aa
NA TRBJ2-3 TRBD1 TRBV27 TGTGCCAGCAGCGATGACAGGGTAGGCGGAGATACGCAGTATTTT CASSDDRVGGDTQYF
NA TRBJ2-7 TRBD2 TRBV10-3 TGTGCCATCAGTGTTAGCGGGAGCTACGAGCAGTACTTC CAISVSGSYEQYF
NA TRBJ1-2 TRBD1 TRBV5-6 TGTGCCAGCAGCCGGGACAGGGGGCGAGCCTATGGCTACACCTTC CASSRDRGRAYGYTF
NA TRBJ2-4 TRBD1 TRBV11-3 TGTGCCAGCAGCTTAGGACCAGGGGGCGCGGTCATTCAGTACTTC CASSLGPGGAVIQYF
NA TRBJ2-7 TRBD2 TRBV5-1 TGCGCCCGCAGCGGGGGGGGTCTCGCCTACGAGCAGTACTTC CARSGGGLAYEQYF
NA TRBJ2-7 NA TRBV5-6 TGTGCCAGCAGCTTTCGGTTTGAGCAGTACTTC CASSFRFEQYF
NA TRBJ2-2 TRBD2 TRBV7-2 TGTGCCAGCAGGGAGGTGGCGGGAGTCACCGGGGAGCTGTTTTTT CASREVAGVTGELFF
NA TRBJ2-3 TRBD1 TRBV9 TGTGCCAGCACCCTAGGGGGCAGATCTGGCACAGATACGCAGTATTTT CASTLGGRSGTDTQYF
NA TRBJ2-7 TRBD2 TRBV7-2 TGTGCCAGCAGCGCAGGCATAGCGGGAGCAGACTTC CASSAGIAGADF
few TRBJ2-7 TRBD1 TRBV6-1 TGTGCCAGCAGTGAAAATTGGGGACAGGGGACCCACGAGCAGTACTTC CASSENWGQGTHEQYF
once TRBJ2-1 NA TRBV6-6 TGTGCCAGCAGTTACTCAGACAGTTATGAGCAGTTCTTC CASSYSDSYEQFF
once TRBJ2-7 NA TRBV20-1 TGCAGTGCTAGAGATCACTACGAGCAGTACTTC CSARDHYEQYF
NA TRBJ2-5 NA TRBV11-3 TGTGCCAGCAGCTTAGGTGGACATGGGGTAGAGACCCAGTACTTC CASSLGGHGVETQYF
NA TRBJ2-3 TRBD2 TRBV5-1 TGCGCCAGCAGCTTGCCTAGCGGGGACACAGATACGCAGTATTTT CASSLPSGDTDTQYF
NA TRBJ1-2 NA TRBV7-9 TGTGCCAGCAGCTACCCCCTTGGGCAGGTTGGCTATGGCTACACCTTC CASSYPLGQVGYGYTF
NA TRBJ1-4 NA TRBV30 TGTGCCTGGAGTGTTGGAGGGCTTAGTGAAAAACTGTTTTTT CAWSVGGLSEKLFF
NA TRBJ1-2 NA TRBV12-3/TRBV12-4 TGTGCCAGCAGTTTATTGGCCAACTATGGCTACACCTTC CASSLLANYGYTF
NA TRBJ2-7 TRBD2 TRBV6-2/TRBV6-3 TGTGCCAGCAGTTACTCTTGGCTAGCGGGATCGGGCGAGCAGTACTTC CASSYSWLAGSGEQYF
NA TRBJ2-1 NA TRBV3-1/TRBV3-2 TGTGCCAGCAGCCAACTGGCCGGGGATGAGCAGTTCTTC CASSQLAGDEQFF
NA TRBJ2-7 TRBD2 TRBV6-5 TGTGCCAGCAGCCGTCCACGGGGGGGATCCTACGAGCAGTACTTC CASSRPRGGSYEQYF
NA TRBJ2-5 NA TRBV19 TGTGCCAGTAGTCCCCGCGGACAGACCCAAGAGACCCAGTACTTC CASSPRGQTQETQYF
NA TRBJ1-6 TRBD1 TRBV27 TGTGCCAGCATCTTGGACAGGAAACATTCACCCCTCCACTTT CASILDRKHSPLHF
NA TRBJ1-2 TRBD1 TRBV5-4 TGTGCCAGCAGCTTGGCCCTAACAGGGGGCGGAGGAGGCTACACCTTC CASSLALTGGGGGYTF
NA TRBJ2-7 TRBD1 TRBV7-2 TGTGCCAGCTCTCGGGACAGGGGTGTAGGAAGGCCGGACTACGAGCAGTACTTC CASSRDRGVGRPDYEQYF
NA TRBJ2-7 TRBD1 TRBV6-6 TGTGCCAGCAGCCGGGGACAGGGAGGTTACGAGCAGTACTTC CASSRGQGGYEQYF
NA TRBJ2-5 TRBD2 TRBV7-2 TGTGCCAGCAGCACATTAGGTATCAGCGGGGGACAAGAGACCCAGTACTTC CASSTLGISGGQETQYF
NA TRBJ2-3 NA TRBV7-9 TGTGCCAGCAGCTTGGCAGGTCGCACAGATACGCAGTATTTT CASSLAGRTDTQYF
NA TRBJ1-6 TRBD1 TRBV11-2 TGTGCCAGCAGCCCACAGGGGGCTAACTCACCCCTCCACTTT CASSPQGANSPLHF
NA TRBJ2-1 NA TRBV27 TGTGCCAGCAGCCCTCTTATGAGCTCCTACAATGAGCAGTTCTTC CASSPLMSSYNEQFF
NA TRBJ1-3 NA TRBV29-1 TGCAGCGTTTCTGGGGCAGCTGGAAACACCATATATTTT CSVSGAAGNTIYF
NA TRBJ1-1 NA TRBV7-6 TGTGCCAGCAGCTTAGCGCGGTTGAACACTGAAGCTTTCTTT CASSLARLNTEAFF
NA TRBJ1-6 NA TRBV9 TGTGCCAGCAGCGTAGGATCAGGGATCGGCGGAAATTCACCCCTCCACTTT CASSVGSGIGGNSPLHF
once TRBJ1-4 TRBD1 TRBV6-2/TRBV6-3 TGTGCCAGCAGTAATACCGGGACAGGGGCGAGGAAACTGTTTTTT CASSNTGTGARKLFF
NA TRBJ2-2 TRBD1 TRBV24-1 TGTGCCACCAGTGCAATGATAAGATCACCGGGACAGGATTTAGTAAACGGGGAGCTGTTTTTT CATSAMIRSPGQDLVNGELFF
once TRBJ2-2 NA TRBV27 TGTGCCAGCGGAGCCTCGTATTCGGGGACCGGGGAGCTGTTTTTT CASGASYSGTGELFF
NA TRBJ1-5 NA TRBV12-3/TRBV12-4 TGTGCCAGCAGTGCGGGTGCGGATCAGCCCCAGCATTTT CASSAGADQPQHF
NA TRBJ2-7 NA TRBV27 TGTGCCAGCAGAATCCTGGGGCAGGGGGGAGAGCAGTACTTC CASRILGQGGEQYF
NA TRBJ1-4 TRBD1 TRBV5-1 TGCGCCAGCAGCTCCACAGGGGGCTTTGAAAAACTGTTTTTT CASSSTGGFEKLFF
NA TRBJ2-1 TRBD2 TRBV7-7 TGTGCTAGCAGCTTAGGACTAGCGGAGCCCTACAATGAGCAGTTCTTC CASSLGLAEPYNEQFF
NA TRBJ1-2 NA TRBV21-1 TGTGCCAGCAGCTTCAGCGAGCACACAATAAACTATGGCTACACCTTC CASSFSEHTINYGYTF